The T cell receptor beta chain described here comes from a study of blood T cells in healthy people across ages. Study-level points and caveats: The study could not conclusively compare naive and antigen-experienced cells, given its unsorted PBMCs.

A word on this clonotype: Its antigen is not identified.

The sample providers were healthy Caucasian people from Russia, aged roughly 6 to 100. Around 9.5 milliliters of peripheral blood were drawn from each donor. With a J-beta primer mix and a sample-barcoded 5' primer, a second PCR ran 7 to 11 cycles. TCRdb re-derived calls from the 5' RACE reads in MiXCR, one entry per CDR3 protein. The table lists 750,000 to 950,000 distinct CDR3 sequences, approximately 24% of them singletons. With 5 bases removed from V and 2 bases from J, the gap between germline ends came to 7 bases. CDR1 is MNHEY and CDR2 is SMNVEV in the germline V gene (reference sequence). This CDR3 region has 13 residues. The sample was also reused in another study, on T cells of mothers and their children.

The chain employs TRBV27 and TRBJ2-1, with D unclear. The sequenced material came from blood. The clonotype originates from a boy aged 5 to 17 in good health. The CDR3 is CASSPVAYNEQFF. DNA for the CDR3: TGTGCCAGCAGTCCAGTGGCCTACAATGAGCAGTTCTTC.